Sequencing of this T cell receptor (beta chain) was carried out in a study of OX40 agonist ivuxolimab in advanced cancers. Notes on the study in general: The mean number of expanded clones was higher in CD8+ T cells than in CD4+.

This clone was found once. The antigen remains undetermined. Here immunoSEQ multiplex PCR was the method, and the copy in TCRdb shows in-frame clones only, minus some. The profile shows roughly 50,000 clones, approximately 90% of them singletons. The germline CDR1 and CDR2 sequences are MNHNS and SASEGT. The CDR3 covers 15 residues. V lost 2 bases and J lost 4, with 14 bases in between. The rearrangement uses TRBV6-1 and TRBJ1-1, with a possible D match to TRBD1 (5 bases). The sequenced sample was CD4+ or CD8+ T cells sorted from blood, obtained in a trial of the OX40 agonist ivuxolimab. The source is an adult with an advanced solid tumor such as melanoma, head and neck, liver or kidney cancer. Written as DNA, the CDR3 is TGTGCCAGCAGTGAATCGAGGGGTCGGGGCACTGAAGCTTTCTTT. It yields the protein CASSESRGRGTEAFF.